Detailed here is one TCR beta chain. The sample is drawn from a study of blood T cell repertoires in COVID-19. At the level of the study: Some COVID-19 samples were acute and others convalescent; all came from the United States, Italy and Spain.

The germline CDR1 and CDR2 sequences are SGHRS and YFSETQ. With 2 bases clipped from V and 7 bases from J, the junction kept 4 bases outside the gene matches. The CDR3 runs 16 residues. Using immunoSEQ multiplex PCR, the repertoire was profiled, and TCRdb retains in-frame clones only, with some absent. The sample holds 70,000 to 95,000 clones, 85% to 90% seen once. Sequencing used peripheral blood. This sequence originates from a woman in her 70s with acute or convalescent COVID-19. The V gene is TRBV5-1, the J gene TRBJ2-2; TRBD2 agrees at 14 bases. The CDR3 DNA reads TGCGCCAGCAGCTTAGGGACTAGCGGGAGAGTCGGGGAGCTGTTTTTT. Its translation: CASSLGTSGRVGELFF.